The 27 T cell receptor beta chains in this list originate from one sample, sequenced in a study of OX40 agonist ivuxolimab in advanced cancers. The table came from immunoSEQ multiplex PCR; TCRdb's copy has only in-frame clones and leaves some out. This sample yields 28,000 or so clones, of which approximately 86% are seen a single time; 35% to 45% belongs to the top ten. The source was CD4+ or CD8+ T cells sorted from blood, collected in a trial of the OX40 agonist ivuxolimab. Receptors originate from an adult with an advanced solid tumor such as melanoma, head and neck, liver or kidney cancer.

V gene TRBV5-4 combines with J gene TRBJ2-1; 7 nucleotides match TRBD2. Germline V gives CDR1 SGHNT, CDR2 YYREEE (reference sequence). This CDR3 contains 15 residues. The V segment lost 0 bases and the J segment 10 bases; nucleotides outside the gene matches: 10. Here the CDR3 reads CASSLEAALGGEQFF. The CDR3 DNA reads TGTGCCAGCAGCTTGGAGGCGGCTCTGGGGGGGGAGCAGTTCTTC.

This sequence joins TRBV7-9 and TRBJ1-2; the D is unclear. The V end was cut by 4 bases, the J end by 3 bases, with 15 bases between. The V gene's germline CDR1 is SEHNR and CDR2 FQNEAQ (reference sequence). The CDR3 is made up of 15 amino acids. The CDR3 sequence is CASSSSVERDYGYTF. The CDR3 DNA is TGTGCCAGCAGCTCCTCCGTAGAGCGGGACTATGGCTACACCTTC. Using reference TRBV7-9 and TRBJ1-2 for the parts outside the CDR3, the full variable domain is DTGVSQNPRHKITKRGQNVTFRCDPISEHNRLYWYRQTLGQGPEFLTYFQNEAQLEKSRLLSDRFSAERPKGSFSTLEIQRTEQGDSAMYLCASSSSVERDYGYTFGSGTRLTVV.

This clone is a singleton in its sample. The chain employs TRBV27 and TRBJ2-5, with 12 positions matching TRBD2. This CDR3 region has 15 residues. Germline V gene sequence: CDR1 MNHEY, CDR2 SMNVEV (reference sequence). V shed 5 bases, J shed 4 bases, and the junction held 5 bases outside the gene matches. CDR3 DNA: TGTGCCAGCAGTCCCGGGACTAGCGGGCGAGAGACCCAGTACTTC. Amino acid sequence: CASSPGTSGRETQYF.

The CDR3 DNA is TGCGCCAGCAGCAAGGGGGAGGGACACACTGAAGCTTTCTTT. Its protein product is CASSKGEGHTEAFF. The chain has TRBV5-1 and TRBJ1-1; D may be TRBD1 (6 bases). V lost 4 bases and J 3 bases, leaving 13 bases between the germline ends. Germline CDR1 and CDR2: SGHRS and YFSETQ. This CDR3 contains 14 residues.

V gene TRBV4-2 combines with J gene TRBJ2-7; 11 nucleotides align to TRBD2. CDR3 size: 14 residues. CDR1 and CDR2 from the germline V gene are LGHNA and YNFKEQ. With V trimmed by 6 bases and J by 6 bases, 7 bases remained unmatched. The CDR3 is CASRMTSGIIEQYF. The CDR3 DNA reads TGTGCCAGCAGGATGACTAGCGGGATTATCGAGCAGTACTTC.

Concerning this clone: Other DNA sequences within the sample encode an identical CDR3. The chain is built from TRBV28 and TRBJ2-3; D is unclear. Germline CDR1 reads MDHEN; CDR2 reads SYDVKM. This CDR3 is built from 12 residues. The V and J ends lost 5 bases and 0 bases respectively, with 3 bases between them. The CDR3 loop reads CASSLSTDTQYF. The CDR3 DNA follows: TGTGCCAGCAGTCTGAGCACAGATACGCAGTATTTT.

The chain links TRBV12-2 to TRBJ2-7; TRBD2, as called in the table, went unchecked against the DNA. TRBV12-2 is a documented pseudogene. This CDR3 is 19 amino acids long. The CDR3 loop is CASRLALGLARVKRYEQYF. CDR3 nucleotides: TGTGCAAGTCGCTTAGCGCTGGGACTAGCGAGAGTTAAACGCTACGAGCAGTACTTC.

In DNA form, the CDR3 reads TGCGCCAGCAGCTATACGGGAGGAGGGGAGACCCAGTACTTC. This translates into CASSYTGGGETQYF. This chain links TRBV5-1 with TRBJ2-5; 7 nucleotides match TRBD2. Germline CDR1 is SGHRS and CDR2 is YFSETQ. V gave up 3 bases and J gave up 5 bases; unmatched junction bases: 7. CDR3 length equals 14 residues.

The V gene is TRBV13, the J gene TRBJ2-7, with 7 bases matching TRBD1. V was pared by 7 bases and J by 0 bases, with 3 bases of the junction left unmatched. The CDR3 has 13 residues. Germline values: CDR1 PRHDT, CDR2 FYEKMQ (reference sequence). CDR3 loop: CASTGTASYEQYF. CDR3 bases: TGTGCCAGCACCGGGACAGCCTCCTACGAGCAGTACTTC.

This chain links TRBV19 with TRBJ2-6, with TRBD2 matching 14 bases. V trimming: 5 bases; J trimming: 3 bases; junction bases outside the gene matches: 9. Germline V gives CDR1 LNHDA, CDR2 SQIVND (reference sequence). The CDR3 extends over 19 amino acids. The CDR3 protein is CASSPGLAGVRNGANVLTF. The DNA for the CDR3 is TGTGCCAGTAGTCCGGGACTAGCGGGAGTAAGGAATGGGGCCAACGTCCTGACTTTC.

The gene calls are TRBV5-1 and TRBJ2-1; tentative D call: TRBD1 (6 bases). The CDR3 runs 14 residues. Trimming stripped 2 bases from V and 9 bases from J, with 15 bases between. Germline V lookup: CDR1 SGHRS, CDR2 YFSETQ. The CDR3: CASSFRQAVGEQFF. CDR3 DNA: TGCGCCAGCAGCTTCCGACAGGCCGTGGGTGAGCAGTTCTTC.

The chain links TRBV28 to TRBJ2-1; TRBD1 agrees at 9 bases. Germline CDR1 is MDHEN and CDR2 is SYDVKM. The CDR3 loop spans 18 amino acids. V dropped 3 bases and J dropped 4; count of bases not matched to a gene: 13. For the CDR3, the DNA is TGTGCCAGCAGTTTCACCCCAGGAGGGACAGGGTCGTACAATGAGCAGTTCTTC. It codes for CASSFTPGGTGSYNEQFF.

The chain joins TRBV9 to TRBJ2-1, with D unresolved. Deletions cut 4 bases from V and 0 bases from J, with 11 bases between. CDR3 length: 15 amino acids. Per germline, CDR1 SGDLS and CDR2 YYNGEE. In DNA, the CDR3 is TGTGCCAGCAGCCCACACACCAGCTCCTACAATGAGCAGTTCTTC. Translated: CASSPHTSSYNEQFF.

This chain connects TRBV29-1 to TRBJ1-4, with TRBD1 as a possible D gene (5 bases). The germline V gene encodes CDR1 SQVTM and CDR2 ANQGSEA. The CDR3 contains 13 residues. V lost 4 bases, J lost 5 bases, and 11 bases lay in between. For the CDR3, the DNA is TGCAGCGTTGCGGGGCCGCTCAATGAAAAACTGTTTTTT. Residues: CSVAGPLNEKLFF.

CDR3 sequence (DNA): TGTGCCTGGCATCGGGGCTTCAATGGGACCCAGTACTTC. Translated: CAWHRGFNGTQYF. The rearrangement links TRBV30 to TRBJ2-5, with D perhaps given as TRBD1 or TRBD2 (5 bases each). CDR1 and CDR2 (germline): GTSNPN, SVGIG (reference sequence). The CDR3 length is 13 residues. Trimming removed 5 bases at V and 7 bases at J, with 17 bases between.

J is TRBJ2-7 and V is TRBV5-5, with 10 bases fitting TRBD2. Germline loops: CDR1 SGHKS, CDR2 YYEKEE (reference sequence). There are 15 residues in the CDR3. V dropped 1 base and J dropped 2; count of bases not matched to a gene: 3. The CDR3 region has the DNA TGTGCCAGCAGCTTGACTAGCGGGGCCCCCTACGAGCAGTACTTC. The encoded protein is CASSLTSGAPYEQYF.

The chain couples TRBV7-9 to TRBJ1-6; D gene uncertain. Germline CDR1 reads SEHNR; CDR2 reads FQNEAQ (reference sequence). This CDR3 has 15 amino acids. V was pared by 2 bases and J by 6 bases, with 11 bases between. The CDR3 DNA is TGTGCCAGCAGCTTACCTTCAGAGGCTAATTCACCCCTCCACTTT. Protein product: CASSLPSEANSPLHF.

This clone was observed a single time. This chain connects TRBV5-1 to TRBJ1-1; TRBD1 might be the D (6 bases). Trimming cost V 4 bases and J 2 bases, with 15 bases left between them. Germline V gives CDR1 SGHRS, CDR2 YFSETQ. The length of the CDR3 is 15 residues. CDR3 protein: CASSARDTRNTEAFF. The CDR3 nucleotides read TGCGCCAGCAGCGCCCGGGACACCCGAAACACTGAAGCTTTCTTT.

V is TRBV4-1 and J is TRBJ1-2; D call uncertain. The CDR3 consists of 15 residues. Between the trimmed V and J ends, which lost 1 base and 3 bases, there was a span of 12 bases. Germline CDR1 and CDR2: MGHRA and YSYEKL. Here the CDR3 reads CASSQVPGLHYGYTF. In DNA, the CDR3 is TGCGCCAGCAGCCAAGTCCCGGGTCTACACTATGGCTACACCTTC.

V is TRBV11-1 and J is TRBJ2-7, with D hard to call. V lost 6 bases and J 2 bases, leaving 14 bases between the germline ends. The CDR3 has 14 residues. Germline V gene data show CDR1 as SGHAT and CDR2 as FQDESV (reference sequence). CDR3 nucleotide sequence: TGTGCCAGCAGTTCTCTCTTACCCCCCTACGAGCAGTACTTC. Its translation is CASSSLLPPYEQYF.

The genes are TRBV14 and TRBJ2-5; 7 bases align to TRBD1. This CDR3 contains 15 residues. V lost 3 bases and J lost 5; bases outside the gene matches: 9. Germline CDR1 SGHDN, CDR2 FVKESK. CDR3 sequence (DNA): TGTGCCAGCAGCCAGGGGACAGTCTCTGGCGAGACCCAGTACTTC. Translated, it gives CASSQGTVSGETQYF.

The chain uses TRBV5-4 and TRBJ2-2, with 13 bases matching TRBD2. The CDR3 runs to 18 residues. The germline gives CDR1 SGHNT, CDR2 YYREEE (reference sequence). The V segment lost 9 bases and the J segment 3 bases; nucleotides outside the gene matches: 14. The CDR3: CANPPGLAGIAYTGELFF. CDR3 DNA sequence: TGTGCCAACCCCCCGGGACTAGCGGGAATAGCTTACACCGGGGAGCTGTTTTTT. Based on the CDR3 plus reference TRBV5-4 and TRBJ2-2, the full variable domain is ETGVTQSPTHLIKTRGQQVTLRCSSQSGHNTVSWYQQALGQGPQFIFQYYREEENGRGNFPPRFSGLQFPNYSSELNVNALELDDSALYLCANPPGLAGIAYTGELFFGEGSRLTVL.

The V gene is TRBV4-3, the J gene TRBJ2-7; 7 bases match TRBD2. The CDR3 is 13 residues long. Trimming at V came to 5 bases and at J to 3 bases, leaving 4 bases not matched to a gene. CDR1 is LGHNA, CDR2 YSLEER, per germline. CDR3 nucleotide sequence: TGCGCCAGCAGCTTCGGGGGGAACTACGAGCAGTACTTC. This codes for CASSFGGNYEQYF.

This clone was seen only once. At one boundary the junction diverges from the germline segment, which might be a read error. V usage is TRBV5-6 and J usage is TRBJ2-3; tentatively, D is TRBD1 or TRBD2 (5 bases each). From germline, CDR1 is SGHDT and CDR2 YYEEEE. The CDR3 consists of 14 residues. CDR3 in DNA: TGTGCCAGCATACCGGGACCGGCTACAGATACGCAGTGTTTT. Its translation: CASIPGPATDTQCF.

The V and J genes are TRBV6-9 and TRBJ2-1, with 7 bases lining up with TRBD2. V lost 3 bases and J lost 4; bases outside the gene matches: 6. Germline V gene data show CDR1 as MNHGY and CDR2 as SVAAGI. The CDR3 is made up of 15 amino acids. CDR3 sequence: CASSYWLAVYNEQFF. In DNA form, the CDR3 reads TGTGCCAGCAGTTACTGGCTAGCGGTTTACAATGAGCAGTTCTTC.

The genes are TRBV28 and TRBJ1-1; D is ambiguous. Germline-derived CDR1 and CDR2 are MDHEN and SYDVKM. Trimming pared 3 bases from V and 0 bases from J, leaving 8 bases between. CDR3 length equals 14 residues. The CDR3 DNA follows: TGTGCCAGCAGTTTTTTTGAGATGAACACTGAAGCTTTCTTT. It encodes CASSFFEMNTEAFF. Full variable domain (missing parts from reference TRBV28 and TRBJ1-1): DVKVTQSSRYLVKRTGEKVFLECVQDMDHENMFWYRQDPGLGLRLIYFSYDVKMKEKGDIPEGYSVSREKKERFSLILESASTNQTSMYLCASSFFEMNTEAFFGQGTRLTVV.

The chain is built from TRBV15 and TRBJ1-4; 7 nucleotides agree with TRBD1. The V segment lost 0 bases and the J segment 10 bases; nucleotides outside the gene matches: 5. The CDR3 runs to 14 residues. The germline gives CDR1 LNHNV, CDR2 YYDKDF (reference sequence). The CDR3 coding sequence is TGTGCCACCAGCAGAGATCAGGGGGACGTAAAACTGTTTTTT. Residues: CATSRDQGDVKLFF.